The 24 T cell receptor beta chains given below trace back to one sample, sequenced in a study of identical twins. TCRdb called the 5' RACE reads again in MiXCR, with one record for every CDR3 protein. The table includes just under 550,000 distinct CDR3 sequences, approximately 16% detected once. The same sample was also studied in work on yellow fever vaccine responses in identical twins.

The material sequenced was CD4+ T cells sorted from blood. The source is a woman aged 18 to 35 in good health.

This clonotype was seen at least ten times. The V call is TRBV5-1, the J call TRBJ2-2; maybe TRBD1 (5 bases). Germline V gene data show CDR1 as SGHRS and CDR2 as YFSETQ. The CDR3 extends over 15 amino acids. Between the trimmed V and J ends, which lost 5 bases and 3 bases, there was a span of 14 bases. CDR3 region: CASRLGDRDTGELFF. CDR3 nucleotide sequence: TGCGCCAGCAGATTAGGCGACAGAGACACCGGGGAGCTGTTTTTT.

This clonotype came up a few times. The chain joins TRBV11-3 to TRBJ2-1; D perhaps matches TRBD2 (6 bases). The CDR3 is made up of 14 amino acids. Trimming took 9 bases from V and 7 from J, leaving 19 bases between them. CDR1 SGHNT and CDR2 YENEEA come from the germline V gene. The CDR3 loop is CASSLRENRNEQFF. In nucleotides, the CDR3 is TGTGCCAGTTCCCTGCGGGAAAATAGGAATGAGCAGTTCTTC. Full variable domain (missing parts from reference TRBV11-3 and TRBJ2-1): EAGVVQSPRYKIIEKKQPVAFWCNPISGHNTLYWYLQNLGQGPELLIRYENEEAVDDSQLPKDRFSAERLKGVDSTLKIQPAELGDSAVYLCASSLRENRNEQFFGPGTRLTVL.

This chain connects TRBV5-1 to TRBJ2-3, with 10 bases lining up with TRBD2. The junction had 5 bases not matched to a gene; V was cut back by 6 bases and J by 1 base. CDR1 is SGHRS, CDR2 YFSETQ, per germline. The CDR3 runs 15 residues. The CDR3 sequence is CASNSGTSGTDTQYF. Written as DNA, the CDR3 is TGCGCCAGCAACTCCGGGACTAGCGGCACAGATACGCAGTATTTT.

The V and J genes are TRBV6-5 and TRBJ1-1; D call uncertain. CDR1 is MNHEY and CDR2 is SVGAGI in the germline V gene. The V end lost 0 bases, the J end lost 5 bases, and 13 bases lay between the germline ends. This CDR3 is built from 15 residues. The CDR3 reads CASSYSTRRRTEAFF. The CDR3, as DNA: TGTGCCAGCAGTTACTCGACTCGCAGGCGGACTGAAGCTTTCTTT.

The V gene is TRBV14, the J gene TRBJ2-3, with unresolved D. With 3 bases removed from V and 2 bases from J, the gap between germline ends came to 9 bases. This CDR3 has 14 residues. Germline lookup yields CDR1 SGHDN and CDR2 FVKESK. The CDR3 here is CASSHNSYTDTQYF. In DNA, the CDR3 is TGTGCCAGCAGCCATAACAGTTACACAGATACGCAGTATTTT.

The chain couples TRBV28 to TRBJ2-7, with a weak D call TRBD2 (7 bases). Germline V gives CDR1 MDHEN, CDR2 SYDVKM. The ends were cut back, 4 bases at V and 2 bases at J, with 15 bases in the middle. The CDR3 consists of 15 residues. The CDR3 DNA reads TGTGCCAGCAGTTCCCGAGGGGGGGTCACCTACGAGCAGTACTTC. Protein sequence: CASSSRGGVTYEQYF.

This clonotype was detected a few times. The V call is TRBV10-3, the J call TRBJ2-5, with a tentative D call TRBD1 (5 bases). The CDR3 loop spans 12 amino acids. Trimming removed 6 bases from V and 5 bases from J, with 10 bases in between. Germline V gene sequence: CDR1 ENHRY, CDR2 SYGVKD. The CDR3 bases are TGTGCCATCAGCCAGGGTTCGGAGACCCAGTACTTC. It encodes CAISQGSETQYF.

The chain joins TRBV7-3 to TRBJ2-1, with TRBD2 as a possible D gene (6 bases). The V gene lost 5 bases and the J gene lost 5 bases, with 16 bases spanning the gap. Per germline, CDR1 SGHTA and CDR2 FQGTGA. The CDR3 length is 15 residues. The CDR3 spells CASSPNPSVDNEQFF. The CDR3 coding sequence is TGTGCCAGCAGCCCCAATCCTAGCGTCGACAATGAGCAGTTCTTC.

This clonotype was detected many times. The chain joins TRBV5-1 to TRBJ2-2; TRBD2 agrees at 8 bases. The germline V gene encodes CDR1 SGHRS and CDR2 YFSETQ. The CDR3 runs 16 residues. V shed 2 bases, J shed 2 bases, and the junction held 5 bases outside the gene matches. The CDR3 sequence: CASSLRTSLNTGELFF. The CDR3 DNA reads TGCGCCAGCAGCTTAAGGACTAGCCTAAACACCGGGGAGCTGTTTTTT.

This clonotype came up a few times. V and J are TRBV7-9 and TRBJ2-1, with TRBD1 identical over 7 bases. V lost 2 bases and J lost 7; bases outside the gene matches: 2. Per germline, CDR1 SEHNR and CDR2 FQNEAQ (reference sequence). This CDR3 spans 13 amino acids. The CDR3 region is CASSLLDRNEQFF. CDR3 sequence (DNA): TGTGCCAGCAGCTTACTGGACAGGAATGAGCAGTTCTTC.

This clonotype was counted only a few times. The chain links TRBV20-1 to TRBJ2-7; the match to TRBD2 covers 7 bases. V was pared by 0 bases and J by 2 bases, with 7 bases of the junction left unmatched. This CDR3 region has 15 residues. The germline V gene has CDR1 DFQATT and CDR2 SNEGSKA (reference sequence). The CDR3 loop reads CSARDLAGVAYEQYF. In nucleotides, the CDR3 is TGCAGTGCTAGAGATTTGGCGGGAGTAGCCTACGAGCAGTACTTC.

This clonotype was picked up a small number of times. The chain is built from TRBV5-1 and TRBJ2-2; weak D call: TRBD1 (6 bases). This CDR3 is built from 14 residues. CDR1 and CDR2 (germline): SGHRS, YFSETQ. V was pared by 3 bases and J by 7 bases, with 13 bases between. CDR3 sequence reads: CASSSQGIVGELFF. The CDR3 nucleotides are TGCGCCAGCAGCTCTCAGGGGATTGTCGGGGAGCTGTTTTTT.

In this sample, this clonotype turned up a few times. The chain carries TRBV12-3 or TRBV12-4 and TRBJ1-1, with 9 bases lining up with TRBD1. Trimming took 8 bases from V and 4 from J; bases not matched to a gene: 11. CDR3 length equals 15 residues. CDR3 protein: CASASGQGWGTEAFF. The CDR3 DNA reads TGTGCCAGCGCCTCGGGACAGGGATGGGGCACTGAAGCTTTCTTT.

This clonotype was recorded a few times. The chain couples TRBV28 to TRBJ2-5, with 8 bases identical to TRBD2. CDR1 is MDHEN, CDR2 SYDVKM, per germline. CDR3 size: 18 residues. J lost 2 bases, V lost 3 bases, and 14 bases had no gene match. The CDR3 nucleotides are TGTGCCAGCAGTTTTTTCGCGGGACTAGTGGGGCGACAAGAGACCCAGTACTTC. Protein sequence: CASSFFAGLVGRQETQYF.

The chain links TRBV7-9 to TRBJ2-2, with 10 positions matching TRBD1. The ends lost 5 bases at V and 7 bases at J; junction bases unmatched: 7. CDR1 is SEHNR and CDR2 is FQNEAQ in the germline V gene (reference sequence). The CDR3 covers 15 residues. CDR3 sequence (DNA): TGTGCCAGCAGCGCCCGACAGGGGGCAGGCGGGGAGCTGTTTTTT. It yields the protein CASSARQGAGGELFF.

This clonotype has more than one count but fewer than ten. The rearrangement joins TRBV20-1 to TRBJ2-5; D is ambiguous. Between the trimmed V and J ends, which lost 4 bases and 5 bases, there was a span of 11 bases. Germline CDR1 reads DFQATT; CDR2 reads SNEGSKA (reference sequence). The CDR3 sequence is 12 residues long. CDR3 DNA: TGCAGTGCTATTGGCACTCGGGAGACCCAGTACTTC. This sequence encodes CSAIGTRETQYF.

This clonotype has at least ten counts. J is TRBJ1-2 and V is TRBV28, with D unclear. The CDR3 covers 13 residues. V was trimmed by 2 bases and J by 1 base, leaving 5 bases between them. Germline loops: CDR1 MDHEN, CDR2 SYDVKM. The CDR3 DNA sequence: TGTGCCAGCAGTTTACCCGTTAACTATGGCTACACCTTC. Translating it yields CASSLPVNYGYTF.

This chain links TRBV6-1 with TRBJ1-5, with 7 bases identical to TRBD1. This CDR3 has 14 amino acids. The J segment lost 7 bases and the V segment lost 6 bases, leaving 9 bases of the junction unmatched. Germline V lookup: CDR1 MNHNS, CDR2 SASEGT. The CDR3: CASRDRDGRQPQHF. CDR3 in DNA: TGTGCCAGCAGAGACAGGGATGGGAGGCAGCCCCAGCATTTT.

This clonotype was detected a few times. The rearrangement uses TRBV12-3 or TRBV12-4 and TRBJ2-3; D call uncertain. V was pared by 1 base and J by 1 base, with 9 bases between. The CDR3 extends over 15 amino acids. CDR3 DNA sequence: TGTGCCAGCAGTTTAGACTCCGTTCGCACAGATACGCAGTATTTT. Protein product: CASSLDSVRTDTQYF.

This chain uses TRBV7-9 with TRBJ2-7; the D gene is possibly TRBD2 (6 bases). The ends were cut back, 8 bases at V and 2 bases at J, with 13 bases in the middle. The V gene's germline CDR1 is SEHNR and CDR2 FQNEAQ (reference sequence). The CDR3 sequence is 13 residues long. CDR3 DNA sequence: TGTGCCAGCTCCGCTAGCGCTGCCTACGAGCAGTACTTC. Its protein product is CASSASAAYEQYF.

This clonotype has just a few counts. The CDR3 here is CSARIAGRGTGELFF. The CDR3 DNA reads as TGCAGTGCTAGGATAGCGGGGAGGGGCACCGGGGAGCTGTTTTTT. The chain uses TRBV20-1 and TRBJ2-2; 8 bases agree with TRBD2. Per germline, CDR1 DFQATT and CDR2 SNEGSKA (reference sequence). J was trimmed by 4 bases and V by 3 bases; bases with no gene match: 7. This CDR3 comprises 15 residues.

J is TRBJ2-3 and V is TRBV28; 7 bases match TRBD2. CDR3 size: 17 residues. Trimming took 0 bases from V and 0 from J; bases not matched to a gene: 6. Germline CDR1 MDHEN, CDR2 SYDVKM. CDR3 nucleotide sequence: TGTGCCAGCAGTTTATGGGGGCGGGGGAAAAGCACAGATACGCAGTATTTT. This sequence encodes CASSLWGRGKSTDTQYF.

The rearrangement links TRBV5-5 to TRBJ2-3; D may be TRBD2 (6 bases). CDR1 is SGHKS, CDR2 YYEKEE, per germline (reference sequence). This CDR3 contains 15 residues. Trimming stripped 0 bases from V and 2 bases from J, with 10 bases between. The DNA of the CDR3 is TGTGCCAGCAGCTTGGGGTTGCGGGACACAGATACGCAGTATTTT. As protein: CASSLGLRDTDTQYF.

There are a few counts of this clonotype. The chain combines TRBV28 with TRBJ1-2; D is perhaps TRBD1 (6 bases). Germline V gives CDR1 MDHEN, CDR2 SYDVKM. The CDR3 length is 15 residues. Trimming pared 5 bases from V and 2 bases from J, leaving 15 bases between. This CDR3 is CASSPQGSPNYGYTF. CDR3 DNA: TGTGCCAGCAGTCCACAGGGTTCCCCCAACTATGGCTACACCTTC.